This T cell receptor beta chain was captured by sequencing in a study of blood T cell repertoires in COVID-19. Study summary: Acute and convalescent COVID-19 samples came from the United States, Italy and Spain. T cells, B-cell-depleted T cells, or PBMCs provided the cDNA or gDNA that served as material.

Residents of 24 US areas, aged roughly 18 to 95 years, made up the participants. Allocation to cohorts depended on clinical history reported by the participants. Profiled with immunoSEQ multiplex PCR; TCRdb holds only in-frame clones, not every one. Of hundreds of thousands of clones listed, 85% to 90% are singletons. Specimen: PBMCs or T cells enriched from blood (not recorded which). This TCR derives from a woman under 30 with acute COVID-19.

CDR3: CASSTRTGSQPQHF. The DNA for the CDR3 is TGTGCCAGCAGTACACGGACAGGGTCACAGCCCCAGCATTTT. This chain connects TRBV28 to TRBJ1-5; 8 bases align to TRBD1. Trimming removed 5 bases from V and 7 bases from J; junction bases left unmatched: 7. Germline V gene sequence: CDR1 MDHEN, CDR2 SYDVKM. The CDR3 consists of 14 residues.